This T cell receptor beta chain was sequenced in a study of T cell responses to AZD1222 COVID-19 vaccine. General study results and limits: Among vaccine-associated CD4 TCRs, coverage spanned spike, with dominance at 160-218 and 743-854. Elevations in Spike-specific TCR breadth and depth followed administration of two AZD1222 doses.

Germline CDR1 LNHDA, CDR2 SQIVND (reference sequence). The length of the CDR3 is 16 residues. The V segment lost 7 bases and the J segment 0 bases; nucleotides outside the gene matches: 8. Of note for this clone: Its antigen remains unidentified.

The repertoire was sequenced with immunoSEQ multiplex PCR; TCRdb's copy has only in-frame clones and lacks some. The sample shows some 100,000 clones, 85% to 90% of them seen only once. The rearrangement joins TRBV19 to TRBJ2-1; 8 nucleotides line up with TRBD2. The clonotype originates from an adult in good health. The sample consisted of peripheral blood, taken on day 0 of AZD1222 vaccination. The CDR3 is CASTALAADSYNEQFF. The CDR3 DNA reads TGTGCCAGTACCGCACTAGCGGCCGACTCCTACAATGAGCAGTTCTTC. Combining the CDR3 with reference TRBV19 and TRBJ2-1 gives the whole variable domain DGGITQSPKYLFRKEGQNVTLSCEQNLNHDAMYWYRQDPGQGLRLIYYSQIVNDFQKGDIAEGYSVSREKKESFPLTVTSAQKNPTAFYLCASTALAADSYNEQFFGPGTRLTVL.